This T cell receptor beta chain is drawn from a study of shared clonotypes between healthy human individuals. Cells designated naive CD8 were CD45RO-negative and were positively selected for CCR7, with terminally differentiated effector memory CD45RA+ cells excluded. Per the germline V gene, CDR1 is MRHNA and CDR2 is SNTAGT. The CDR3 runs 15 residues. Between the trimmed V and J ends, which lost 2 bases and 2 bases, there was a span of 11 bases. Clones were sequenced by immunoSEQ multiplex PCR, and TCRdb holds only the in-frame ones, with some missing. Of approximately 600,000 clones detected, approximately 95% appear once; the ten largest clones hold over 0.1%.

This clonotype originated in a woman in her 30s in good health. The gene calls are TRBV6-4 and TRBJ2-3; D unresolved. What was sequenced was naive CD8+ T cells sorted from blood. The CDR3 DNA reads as TGTGCCAGCAGTGACGTGGAACACCTCACAGATACGCAGTATTTT. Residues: CASSDVEHLTDTQYF.